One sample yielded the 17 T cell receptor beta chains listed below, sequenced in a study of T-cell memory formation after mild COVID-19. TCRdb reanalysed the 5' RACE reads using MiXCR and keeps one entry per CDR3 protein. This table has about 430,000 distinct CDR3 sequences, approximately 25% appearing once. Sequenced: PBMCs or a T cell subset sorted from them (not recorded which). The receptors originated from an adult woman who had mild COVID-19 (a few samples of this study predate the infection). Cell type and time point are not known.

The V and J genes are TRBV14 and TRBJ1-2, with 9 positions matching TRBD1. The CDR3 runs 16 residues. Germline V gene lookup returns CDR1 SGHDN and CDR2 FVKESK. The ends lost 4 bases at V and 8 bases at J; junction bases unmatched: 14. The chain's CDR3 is CASSLFTPGQGIGYTF. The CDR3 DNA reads TGTGCCAGCAGCCTCTTCACCCCGGGACAGGGAATAGGCTACACCTTC.

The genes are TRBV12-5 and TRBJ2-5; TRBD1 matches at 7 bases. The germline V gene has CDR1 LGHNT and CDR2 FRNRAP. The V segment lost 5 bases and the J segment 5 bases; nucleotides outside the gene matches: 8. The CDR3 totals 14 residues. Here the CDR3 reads CASGKTGVIETQYF. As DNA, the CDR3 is TGTGCTAGTGGTAAAACAGGGGTCATTGAGACCCAGTACTTC.

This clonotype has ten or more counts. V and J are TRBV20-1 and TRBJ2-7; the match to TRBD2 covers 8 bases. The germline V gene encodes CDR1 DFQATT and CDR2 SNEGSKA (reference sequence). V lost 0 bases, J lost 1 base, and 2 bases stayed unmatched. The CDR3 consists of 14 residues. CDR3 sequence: CSARERGVSYEQYF. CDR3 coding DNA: TGCAGTGCTAGAGAGCGGGGGGTATCCTACGAGCAGTACTTC.

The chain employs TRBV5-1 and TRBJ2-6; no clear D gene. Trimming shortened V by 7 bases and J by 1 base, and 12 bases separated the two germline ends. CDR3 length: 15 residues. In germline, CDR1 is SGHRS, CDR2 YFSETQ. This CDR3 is CASRLVPSGANVLTF. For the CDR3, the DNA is TGCGCCAGCCGATTGGTCCCTTCTGGGGCCAACGTCCTGACTTTC.

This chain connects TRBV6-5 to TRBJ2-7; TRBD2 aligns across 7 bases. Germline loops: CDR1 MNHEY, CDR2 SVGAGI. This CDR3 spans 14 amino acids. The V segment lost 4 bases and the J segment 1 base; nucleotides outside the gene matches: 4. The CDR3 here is CASSSGLVSYEQYF. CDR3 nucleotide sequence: TGTGCCAGCAGTTCCGGACTAGTTTCCTACGAGCAGTACTTC.

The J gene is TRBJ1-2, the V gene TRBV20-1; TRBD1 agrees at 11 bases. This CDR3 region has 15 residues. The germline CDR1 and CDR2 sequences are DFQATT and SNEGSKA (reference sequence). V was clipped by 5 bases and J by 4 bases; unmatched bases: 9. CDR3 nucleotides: TGCAGTGCTCTCCCCCGGGACAGGGGGGGCTATGGCTACACCTTC. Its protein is CSALPRDRGGYGYTF.

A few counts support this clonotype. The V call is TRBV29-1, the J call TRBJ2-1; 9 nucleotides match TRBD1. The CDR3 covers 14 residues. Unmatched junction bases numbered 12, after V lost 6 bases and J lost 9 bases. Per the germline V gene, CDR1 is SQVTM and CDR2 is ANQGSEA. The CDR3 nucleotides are TGCAGCGTCAAACCCGGGACAGGGATCGCTGAGCAGTTCTTC. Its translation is CSVKPGTGIAEQFF.

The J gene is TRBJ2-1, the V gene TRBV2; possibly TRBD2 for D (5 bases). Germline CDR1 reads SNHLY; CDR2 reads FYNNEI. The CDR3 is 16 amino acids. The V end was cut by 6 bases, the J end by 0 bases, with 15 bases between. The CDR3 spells CASRPPGEGSYNEQFF. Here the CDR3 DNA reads TGTGCCAGCAGACCCCCCGGAGAGGGCTCCTACAATGAGCAGTTCTTC. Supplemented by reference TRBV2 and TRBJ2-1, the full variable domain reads EPEVTQTPSHQVTQMGQEVILRCVPISNHLYFYWYRQILGQKVEFLVSFYNNEISEKSEIFDDQFSVERPDGSNFTLKIRSTKLEDSAMYFCASRPPGEGSYNEQFFGPGTRLTVL.

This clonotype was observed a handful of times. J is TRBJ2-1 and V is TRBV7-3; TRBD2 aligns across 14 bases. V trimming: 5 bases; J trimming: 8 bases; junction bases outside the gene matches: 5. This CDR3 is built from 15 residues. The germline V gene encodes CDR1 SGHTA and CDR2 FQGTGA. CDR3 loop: CASSGLAGGGDEQFF. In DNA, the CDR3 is TGTGCCAGCAGCGGACTAGCGGGAGGAGGCGATGAGCAGTTCTTC. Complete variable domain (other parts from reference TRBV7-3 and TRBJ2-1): GAGVSQTPSNKVTEKGKYVELRCDPISGHTALYWYRQSLGQGPEFLIYFQGTGAADDSGLPNDRFFAVRPEGSVSTLKIQRTERGDSAVYLCASSGLAGGGDEQFFGPGTRLTVL.

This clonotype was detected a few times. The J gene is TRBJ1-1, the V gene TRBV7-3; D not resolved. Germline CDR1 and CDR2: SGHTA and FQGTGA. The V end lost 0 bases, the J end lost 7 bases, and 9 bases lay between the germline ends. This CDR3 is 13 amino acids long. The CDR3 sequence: CASSLTPLGEAFF. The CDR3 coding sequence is TGTGCCAGCAGCTTAACCCCGCTTGGTGAAGCTTTCTTT.

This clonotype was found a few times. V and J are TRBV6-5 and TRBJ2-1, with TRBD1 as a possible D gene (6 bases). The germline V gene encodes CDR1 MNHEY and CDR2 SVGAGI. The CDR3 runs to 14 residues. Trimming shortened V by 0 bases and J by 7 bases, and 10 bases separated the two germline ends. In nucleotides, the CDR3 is TGTGCCAGCAGTTACTCCAGGGGTTGGAATGAGCAGTTCTTC. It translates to CASSYSRGWNEQFF.

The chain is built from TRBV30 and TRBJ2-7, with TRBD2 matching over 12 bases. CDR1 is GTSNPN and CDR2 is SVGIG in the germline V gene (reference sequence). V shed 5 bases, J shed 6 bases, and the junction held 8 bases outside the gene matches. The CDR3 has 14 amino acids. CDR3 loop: CAWGVTSGSGEQYF. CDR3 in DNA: TGTGCCTGGGGAGTGACTAGCGGGAGTGGCGAGCAGTACTTC.

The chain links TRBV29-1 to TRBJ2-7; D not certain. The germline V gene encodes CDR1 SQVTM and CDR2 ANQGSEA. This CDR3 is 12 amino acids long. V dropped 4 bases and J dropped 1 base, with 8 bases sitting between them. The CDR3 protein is CSVVLPSYEQYF. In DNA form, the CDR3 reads TGCAGCGTTGTCCTCCCTTCCTACGAGCAGTACTTC.

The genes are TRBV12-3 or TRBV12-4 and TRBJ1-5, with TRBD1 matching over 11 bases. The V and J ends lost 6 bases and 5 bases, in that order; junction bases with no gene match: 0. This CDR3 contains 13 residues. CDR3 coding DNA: TGTGCCAGCAGGGGACAGGGGGATCAGCCCCAGCATTTT. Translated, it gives CASRGQGDQPQHF.

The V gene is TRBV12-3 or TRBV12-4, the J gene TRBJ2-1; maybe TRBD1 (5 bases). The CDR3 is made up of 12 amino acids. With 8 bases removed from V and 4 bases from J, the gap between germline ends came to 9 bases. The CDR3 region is CASGAVYNEQFF. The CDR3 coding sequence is TGTGCCAGCGGGGCTGTGTACAATGAGCAGTTCTTC.

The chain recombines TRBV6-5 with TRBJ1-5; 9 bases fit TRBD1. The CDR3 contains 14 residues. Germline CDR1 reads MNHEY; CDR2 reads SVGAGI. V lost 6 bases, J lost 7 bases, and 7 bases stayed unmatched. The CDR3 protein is CASSSGTGTQPQHF. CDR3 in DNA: TGTGCCAGCAGCTCCGGGACAGGGACGCAGCCCCAGCATTTT.

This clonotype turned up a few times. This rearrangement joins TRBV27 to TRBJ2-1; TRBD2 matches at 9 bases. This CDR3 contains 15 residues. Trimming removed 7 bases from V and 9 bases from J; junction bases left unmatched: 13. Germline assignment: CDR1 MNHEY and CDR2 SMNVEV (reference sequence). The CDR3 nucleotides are TGTGCCAGCAAGCCGGGACTAGCTCTTTCGGGTGAGCAGTTCTTC. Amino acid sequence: CASKPGLALSGEQFF.